This T cell receptor (beta chain) stems from a study of blood T cell repertoires in COVID-19. In the original analysis: Reference gene primers were amplified, and this amplification served to estimate nucleated cell counts. TCRdb's copy holds only in-frame clones and misses some; the assay was immunoSEQ multiplex PCR. The DNA was the basis for D and trimming; V, J and clone size are from that table. The table has some 59,000 clones, about three quarters seen once. The V segment lost 3 bases and the J segment 0 bases; nucleotides outside the gene matches: 6. The V gene's germline CDR1 is MGHRA and CDR2 YSYEKL. This CDR3 is 17 amino acids long.

This chain links TRBV4-1 with TRBJ2-4; 9 bases agree with TRBD2. Sequences were obtained from peripheral blood. The receptor was isolated from a man aged 25 to 40 with COVID-19, enrolled during active disease. CDR3 in DNA: TGCGCCAGCAGCCACCCAGCGGGGGGCTTAGCCAAAAACATTCAGTACTTC. Its protein is CASSHPAGGLAKNIQYF.